This T cell receptor beta chain was sequenced for a study of shared clonotypes between healthy human individuals. General observations from the study: Few donors limited the genetic and exposure-history diversity represented.

Note on this clone: Its antigen is not known.

Germline CDR1 is MNHNS and CDR2 is SASEGT. With 2 bases removed from V and 4 bases from J, the gap between germline ends came to 11 bases. CDR3 length: 15 residues. This table comes from immunoSEQ multiplex PCR, and its TCRdb copy is limited to in-frame clones, with some not included. The table records about 340,000 clones, less than 85% of them present only once. The sample taken for sequencing was memory CD4+ T cells sorted from blood. The subset denotes: CD45RA-negative fraction. This receptor was taken from a man aged 25 to 40 in good health. The chain links TRBV6-1 to TRBJ2-2; D possibly corresponds to TRBD2 (6 bases). CDR3 in DNA: TGTGCCAGCAGTGAAATGGGGAGGCGCACCGGGGAGCTGTTTTTT. The encoded protein is CASSEMGRRTGELFF.